The 7 T cell receptor beta chains listed next were all sequenced from one sample in a study of CXCR3-negative and CXCR3-positive naive CD8 T cells. It was by 5' RACE with UMI labels that the TRB cDNA libraries were prepared. TCRdb reprocessed the 5' RACE reads, keeping one entry per CDR3 protein, no DNA. The ten most abundant clones cover around 0.99% of a sample with approximately 96,000 distinct CDR3 sequences. Study observations and caveats: TRB CDR3s were more hydrophobic in CXCR3-positive than in CXCR3-negative naive cells.

No cognate antigen is known for these TCRs. Sequencing was performed on naive CXCR3+ CD8+ T cells from blood. Subset: CD45RO-CCR7+CD27+CD95- naive CD8+ T cells expressing CXCR3 (TNR3+). The receptors shown here come from a human donor in good health. Some clones in this sample may be carry-over from other donors' samples.

This sequence joins TRBV4-1 and TRBJ2-7; the D call of TRBD1 rests on TCRdb alone, since no DNA is present to check it. The CDR3 runs 16 residues. Germline loops: CDR1 MGHRA, CDR2 YSYEKL. CDR3 amino acids: CASSQAPQGMGYEQYF.

The chain couples TRBV10-3 to TRBJ2-5. This CDR3 contains 13 residues. Germline-derived CDR1 and CDR2 are ENHRY and SYGVKD. The CDR3 region is CAISESTLETQYF.

The chain couples TRBV7-9 to TRBJ2-1; TCRdb outputs TRBD1, but without DNA this stays unchecked. The CDR3 runs 13 residues. Germline CDR1 and CDR2: SEHNR and FQNEAQ (reference sequence). This CDR3 reads CASSPRGYNEQFF.

The chain employs TRBV11-3 and TRBJ2-5; TCRdb names TRBD2, which stays unverified in the absence of DNA. The CDR3 has 15 residues. The V gene's germline CDR1 is SGHNT and CDR2 YENEEA. This CDR3 reads CASSSRQAGKETQYF. Full variable domain (remainder filled in from reference TRBV11-3 and TRBJ2-5): EAGVVQSPRYKIIEKKQPVAFWCNPISGHNTLYWYLQNLGQGPELLIRYENEEAVDDSQLPKDRFSAERLKGVDSTLKIQPAELGDSAVYLCASSSRQAGKETQYFGPGTRLLVL.

V gene TRBV20-1 combines with J gene TRBJ2-1; TCRdb's assignment of TRBD1 cannot be checked, as there is no DNA. The CDR3 length is 14 residues. Germline CDR1 reads DFQATT; CDR2 reads SNEGSKA (reference sequence). The CDR3: CSAREDRGHNEQFF.

This chain joins TRBV29-1 and TRBJ1-2. In germline, CDR1 is SQVTM, CDR2 ANQGSEA. This CDR3 has 15 residues. The CDR3 protein is CSVDYPAGTVYGYTF.

This chain joins TRBV4-3 and TRBJ2-3; TCRdb names TRBD2, which stays unverified in the absence of DNA. The CDR3 runs 16 residues. Per germline, CDR1 LGHNA and CDR2 YSLEER. This CDR3 reads CASSKILAGVTDTQYF.